The text below deals with one T cell receptor (beta chain). Its target antigen remains unknown. Libraries were prepared through the immunoSEQ multiplex PCR assay. For the multiplex PCR, a mixture combining 60 forward primers for TCR Vbeta segments and 13 reverse primers for TCR Jbeta segments was used. Amplification of the CDR3 region of rearranged TCR beta genes was performed with a multiplex PCR assay on genomic DNA. The Illumina HiSeq System was used to sequence the amplified TCR beta libraries as 87-base-pair reads. Regarding the original processing steps: A later analysis counted 65 million to 90 million unique TCR beta chains across the 640 or so repertoires, and 10 million to 11 million of these chains were shared by at least two donors. Raw reads were error-corrected and collapsed into unique sequences by a nearest-neighbor algorithm in which closely related sequences were merged to remove PCR and sequencing errors. Alignment of CDR3 sequences to IMGT reference sequences was used to assign V, D and J gene segments. For a sequence to be retained, a match of at least six nucleotides was required to both a V gene segment and a J gene segment. A rearrangement counted as productive if the CDR3 had no stop codons and remained in frame with V and J, and every other rearrangement counted as non-productive. Following IMGT convention, CDR3 was defined as the stretch from the second conserved V-encoded cysteine up to the conserved J-encoded phenylalanine. Sequences without an unambiguous match to a single V gene segment were excluded from the earlier analysis of 500 to 700 of the donors. In an earlier analysis of several hundred of the donors, a V segment was called functional when productive rearrangements were above 56.7%, and segregating when the standard deviation between donors exceeded 5%. A statistical classification framework was built for diagnosing cytomegalovirus status from the catalog of TCR beta chain sequences. A later analysis assigned V and J genes by comparing TCR nucleotide sequences with IMGT/GENE-DB human TR gene sequences. The TCRdist pipeline was used in a later analysis to assign CDR3 sequences and most-parsimonious VDJ recombination scenarios. In a later analysis, each TCR beta chain was defined by its CDR3 amino acid sequence together with its V-gene family, and reads without a unique V-gene family were excluded. As a way to deal with suspected cross-contamination and a sequencing artifact, a later analysis dropped approximately 590 nucleotide sequences that were highly shared and had low generation probability. A later analysis calculated a clonal expansion index for each public chain from normalized within-repertoire ranks of inferred template counts. In a later analysis, generation probabilities were computed with a VDJ recombination model fitted to out-of-frame rearrangements, and the resulting probabilities were checked against IGoR. In a later analysis, TCR-TCR, TCR-HLA and TCR-CMV co-occurrence was scored with hypergeometric tests, and a repertoire-size bias correction was applied to TCR pairs. In a later analysis, false discovery rates were estimated by permuting HLA or CMV assignments 20 times. In a later analysis, co-occurring TCRs were grouped using DBSCAN, with TCRdist sequence similarity added in when clustering inside HLA-allele-positive subsets. Co-occurrence clustering excluded repertoires with fewer than 30,000 or more than 120,000 public chains, plus five with anomalous nucleotide sharing. Not all clones reach the TCRdb copy of this immuneACCESS table, which keeps in-frame sequences only. Checked studies attribute under half of the gap to unresolved V genes and leave the rest unexplained. That table is the source of V, J and clone size, and D and trimming were worked out from the DNA. The sample table gives 65,000 to 80,000 clones. The top ten constitute roughly 5% of the sample.

The data stem from a study of cytomegalovirus exposure and HLA in healthy donors (dated by TCRdb to about 2017). With respect to the entire study: In an earlier analysis of 450 to 750 of the donors, approximately 260 Gb of sequence data and 117 million unique TCR beta sequences from approximately 180 million T cells were reported. High-throughput TCR immunosequencing, statistical association of individual TCRs with disease status, and machine learning were combined to predict cytomegalovirus infection status. Across approximately 400 genotyped donors of the cohort, an average of about 240,000 unique TCR beta nucleotide sequences per donor were sequenced, and roughly 18% of those sequences were non-productive. All discovery cohort repertoires had been generated on a single sequencing platform. An earlier analysis of approximately 580 of the donors used high-throughput TCR beta sequencing to judge whether each TCR beta V gene segment behaved as functional or pseudogenic. Donor age, sex, ethnicity and CMV serostatus were compiled together with the repertoire data. About 5 DR-DQ haplotypes were handled as single units for association and clustering, since linkage in the cohort was strong. A later genetic analysis took genome-wide SNP genotypes for 398 of the 666 donors and used that subset as a discovery cohort. Class I and class II HLA loci were covered by the typing at four-digit resolution. In the later analysis, no new phenotypic data were used to find candidate immune exposures; instead, reliance was placed on TCR beta sequences and their occurrence across donors. The study aimed to test whether signatures of past pathogen exposure could be identified by cataloging public T cell receptors. The T cell repertoires of 550 to 850 subjects were profiled by immunosequencing and related to cytomegalovirus serostatus. An early release covering around 630 HLA-typed donors comprised 300 to 350 gigabases of sequencing data and around 80 million unique TCR sequences. Along with the approximately 600-subject first cohort, a separate validation cohort of over a hundred different subjects was used. A later analysis re-examined previously published TCR beta repertoires from several hundred donors and added high-resolution HLA genotyping to investigate patterns of TCR occurrence. Of the roughly 400 genotyped donors, roughly 80% fell in the genetic ancestry cluster associated with self-reported Caucasian donors. The number of typed donors differed by locus: about 620-640 for A, B, C, DRB1 and DQB1; approximately 520 for DQA1; approximately 600 for DPA1; and roughly 450 for DPB1.

In total, over 600 healthy bone marrow donors made up the cohort. At the time of sampling, all cohort members were nominally healthy, though unrecorded immune exposures were likely present. The donor tested CMV seronegative, placing the donor among the 350 or so seronegative members of the cohort. A peripheral blood sample was collected from each donor, and TCR beta sequencing was performed on peripheral blood mononuclear cells. Genomic DNA extraction from the blood cell samples was performed with the Qiagen DNeasy Blood Extraction Kit. From cysteine to phenylalanine, the CDR3 is 14 amino acids long. Only the CDR3 DNA stays, 42 bases, in frame from base 1. V trim: 3 bases; J trim: 4 bases; unmatched bases: 5. Reading the germline V gene gives CDR1 MNHNS and CDR2 SASEGT. Broader findings and caveats from the paper: At a false discovery rate of 0.05, a later analysis linked 16,000 or so TCR beta sequences to specific HLA alleles. In a later genetic analysis, a missense DCLRE1C variant was associated with V-gene and J-gene trimming of TCR beta chains, and the association was replicated in an independent cohort. In a later analysis, TCR association rates were found to vary across HLA loci, with the most associated TCRs seen for DRB1 alleles and the fewest for HLA-C alleles. Roughly uniform sequencing depth across donors was assumed in presence/absence analyses, although this assumption may not hold. In an earlier analysis of roughly 500 of the donors, most TCR beta V segments appeared in productive rearrangements about 90% or about 30% of the time, broadly matching IMGT annotations. Assigning TCR associations to individual alleles was difficult when HLA alleles, especially DR and DQ, strongly co-occurred. Because the 87-base-pair reads could not distinguish some IMGT-functional V segments, including TRBV6-2 and TRBV6-3, those segments were excluded. Because some donors lacked HLA typing at each locus, the association tests relied only on the typed subset. A further reported finding was that TCR beta sequences accurately predicted the HLA-A and HLA-B alleles for most subjects in the first cohort. In this cohort, only TCR beta chains were sequenced, and detectable features were limited by the absence of alpha or paired-chain data. A total of about 150 TCR beta chains were listed by the study as associated with cytomegalovirus. In a later analysis, HLA-associated TCR beta chains showed more clonal expansion and lower generation probabilities than non-associated chains that were equally common. In both the original and validation cohorts, the classifier was reported to diagnose cytomegalovirus status with high specificity and sensitivity. The authors suggested that the approach could potentially be extended to other disease states and immunological phenotypes. In vitro tests confirmed that a few of the cytomegalovirus-associated TCR beta chains recognize cytomegalovirus antigens. Immune exposure information for the cohort was limited to CMV serostatus. Linkage disequilibrium might explain the correlated functional status among segregating V segments, but an unknown experimental factor could not be ruled out. Several of the top co-occurrence clusters appeared to be linked to parvovirus B19, influenza, CMV and Epstein-Barr virus, according to a later analysis. Around 16 rarely observed V segments, including chromosome 9 orphons, were excluded from the earlier analysis of some 590 of the donors because counts were too low. A group of highly shared sequence variants was considered likely to be a technical artifact of the sequencing pipeline. According to a later genetic analysis, donors in an Asian-associated ancestry cluster had fewer N-insertions in productive TCRs than the roughly 670-donor mean. While some public TCRs were present in many individuals, most TCR sequences turned up only very rarely across donors. A later analysis found that most CMV-associated TCR beta chains appeared HLA-restricted, with HLA associations seemingly driven largely by CMV exposure.

In this chain, TRBV6-1 is recombined with TRBJ1-1, with 7 middle bases fitting TRBD1. The origin of this receptor is a man in his thirties or forties in good health and CMV-seronegative. The specimen was PBMCs. Here the CDR3 is given as CASSEQTGSTEAFF. The nucleotides are TGTGCCAGCAGTGAGCAGACAGGGAGCACTGAAGCTTTCTTT.